Listed below are T cell receptor beta chains from one sample, sequenced in a study of cytomegalovirus exposure and HLA in healthy donors. The repertoire was sequenced with immunoSEQ multiplex PCR; TCRdb's copy has only in-frame clones and lacks some. This table holds more than 95,000 clones, more than 70% found once. Source material: PBMCs. The receptors stem from a woman in her forties or fifties in good health and CMV-seropositive. The CDR3 runs from the conserved cysteine through the conserved F or W. The D gene is left open where the match is weak. For some rows the clone size is stated as once, few or many, or as a class when expanded; others skip it.

clone_size d_call j_call v_call cdr3_aa cdr3_nt
- TRBD2 TRBJ2-7 TRBV2 CASMGLAVTYEQYF TGTGCCAGCATGGGACTAGCGGTGACCTACGAGCAGTACTTC
- - TRBJ2-7 TRBV7-2 CASSSGGPGTHEQYF TGTGCCAGCAGCTCCGGGGGGCCAGGGACCCACGAGCAGTACTTC
- - TRBJ2-2 TRBV13 CASSLGQGNRELFF TGTGCCAGCAGCTTAGGCCAGGGGAATAGGGAGCTGTTTTTT
- - TRBJ2-7 TRBV7-8 CASSFPSTDEQYF TGTGCCAGCAGCTTCCCAAGTACGGACGAGCAGTACTTC
- TRBD1 TRBJ2-3 TRBV11-2 CASSGQGTPTDTQYF TGTGCCAGCAGCGGACAGGGCACTCCCACAGATACGCAGTATTTT
- TRBD1 TRBJ1-1 TRBV7-2 CASSLQGVDTEAFF TGTGCCAGCAGCTTACAGGGGGTAGACACTGAAGCTTTCTTT
- - TRBJ1-4 TRBV2 CASRAGEGRGMEKLFF TGTGCCAGCAGGGCGGGCGAGGGCAGGGGTATGGAAAAACTGTTTTTT
few - TRBJ1-5 TRBV7-2 CASSLSSNQPQHF TGTGCCAGCAGCTTAAGCTCCAATCAGCCCCAGCATTTT
- TRBD2 TRBJ2-1 TRBV4-2 CASSLYPTITAGVSNEQFF TGTGCCAGCAGCCTATACCCCACTATAACAGCGGGAGTATCCAATGAGCAGTTCTTC
- - TRBJ2-5 TRBV2 CASSTGTSAETQYF TGTGCCAGCAGCACCGGGACTTCGGCAGAGACCCAGTACTTC
- - TRBJ1-5 TRBV6-1 CASSEGPGNQPQHF TGTGCCAGCAGTGAAGGTCCCGGCAATCAGCCCCAGCATTTT
- - TRBJ1-2 TRBV30 CAWSRDTRTGYTF TGTGCCTGGAGCCGGGACACCCGGACTGGCTACACCTTC
- - TRBJ2-7 TRBV27 CASRPSPDSLHEQYF TGTGCCAGCAGACCAAGCCCGGACAGCCTGCACGAGCAGTACTTC
- TRBD1 TRBJ2-2 TRBV11-2 CASSPQDRVPGELFF TGTGCCAGCAGCCCCCAGGACAGGGTCCCCGGGGAGCTGTTTTTT
- - TRBJ2-7 TRBV5-6 CASSFGGTRGYEQYF TGTGCCAGCAGCTTCGGGGGGACAAGAGGGTACGAGCAGTACTTC
once - TRBJ1-6 TRBV7-6 CASSLDRSDNSPLHF TGTGCCAGCAGCTTAGACAGGTCCGATAATTCACCCCTCCACTTT
- TRBD1 TRBJ2-7 TRBV4-3 CASSHQDREGSEQYF TGCGCCAGCAGCCACCAAGACAGGGAAGGATCCGAGCAGTACTTC
- - TRBJ2-3 TRBV4-3 CASSQDYSDTQYF TGCGCCAGCAGCCAAGATTACTCAGATACGCAGTATTTT
- TRBD1 TRBJ1-2 TRBV27 CASSSGGTGDYGYTF TGTGCCAGCAGTTCTGGAGGGACAGGTGACTATGGCTACACCTTC
- TRBD1 TRBJ1-1 TRBV6-4 CASSGSVPGQGTEAFF TGTGCCAGCAGCGGGTCCGTCCCTGGACAGGGCACTGAAGCTTTCTTT
- - TRBJ2-5 TRBV6-5 CASRDLAEETQYF TGTGCCAGCAGAGATCTCGCGGAAGAGACCCAGTACTTC
- TRBD1 TRBJ1-2 TRBV5-4 CASSLVGTGGWVGYTF TGTGCCAGCAGCTTGGTGGGGACAGGGGGCTGGGTTGGCTACACCTTC
- - TRBJ2-1 TRBV11-2 CASSLMAGDDEQFF TGTGCCAGCAGCTTAATGGCAGGGGACGATGAGCAGTTCTTC
- TRBD1 TRBJ2-7 TRBV10-2 CASRGQGKYEQYF TGCGCCAGCAGAGGACAGGGAAAGTACGAGCAGTACTTC
- TRBD2 TRBJ2-2 TRBV5-6 CASRLAGINTGELFF TGTGCCAGCAGGCTAGCGGGAATAAACACCGGGGAGCTGTTTTTT
- TRBD2 TRBJ2-1 TRBV7-8 CASSLVQASGRSYNEQFF TGTGCCAGCAGCTTAGTTCAAGCTAGCGGGAGGTCTTACAATGAGCAGTTCTTC
- - TRBJ1-2 TRBV19 CASSISGFHGYTF TGTGCCAGTAGTATATCAGGTTTTCATGGCTACACCTTC
once TRBD2 TRBJ2-7 TRBV7-9 CASSPSGRASYEQYF TGTGCCAGCAGCCCTAGCGGGAGGGCCTCGTACGAGCAGTACTTC
few TRBD1 TRBJ2-2 TRBV14 CASSQSDRGTGGELFF TGTGCCAGCAGCCAATCCGACAGGGGAACAGGCGGGGAGCTGTTTTTT
- - TRBJ2-1 TRBV7-6 CASSLKGQPSSYNEQFF TGTGCCAGCAGCTTAAAGGGACAACCGAGCTCCTACAATGAGCAGTTCTTC
few - TRBJ1-1 TRBV7-9 CASSPGGNTEAFF TGTGCCAGCAGCCCCGGGGGAAACACTGAAGCTTTCTTT
- TRBD1 TRBJ2-1 TRBV2 CASSTQGASYNEQFF TGTGCCAGCAGTACACAGGGGGCATCCTACAATGAGCAGTTCTTC
- - TRBJ1-2 TRBV4-3 CASSQGTHYGYTF TGCGCCAGCAGCCAGGGGACACACTATGGCTACACCTTC
- TRBD2 TRBJ2-7 TRBV7-9 CASSLGGASGYEQYF TGTGCCAGCAGCTTAGGAGGGGCTAGCGGATACGAGCAGTACTTC